The T cell receptor (beta chain) under discussion was sequenced for a study of cytomegalovirus exposure and HLA in healthy donors listed by TCRdb under 2017. In terms of the full investigation: According to an earlier analysis of 550 to 750 of the donors, 150 million to 200 million T cells yielded some 120 million unique TCR beta sequences and around 300 Gb of sequence data. Approximately 300 gigabases of sequencing data and tens of millions of unique TCR sequences were included in an early release covering about 600 HLA-typed donors. Of the roughly 400 genotyped donors, approximately 80% fell in the genetic ancestry cluster associated with self-reported Caucasian donors. The aim of the study was to test whether cataloging public T cell receptors could identify signatures of past pathogen exposure. The study profiled the T cell repertoires of about 720 subjects by immunosequencing and related them to cytomegalovirus serostatus. In addition to the first cohort of 650 to 750 subjects, a separate validation cohort of 100 to 150 different subjects was used. The study combined high-throughput TCR immunosequencing, statistical association of individual TCRs with disease status, and machine learning to predict cytomegalovirus infection status. In a later analysis, previously published TCR beta repertoires from hundreds of donors were re-analyzed and high-resolution HLA genotyping was added so that TCR occurrence patterns could be studied. Rather than using new phenotypic data, the later analysis identified candidate immune exposures from TCR beta sequences and from how often those sequences occurred across donors. An earlier analysis of around 580 of the donors used high-throughput TCR beta sequencing to judge whether each TCR beta V gene segment behaved as functional or pseudogenic. Donor age, sex, ethnicity and CMV serostatus were compiled together with the repertoire data. In a later genetic analysis, genome-wide SNP genotypes for about 65% of the 666 donors were used, and that subset was treated as a discovery cohort. Every discovery cohort repertoire had been produced on one sequencing platform. HLA typing included class I and class II loci at four-digit resolution. Typing coverage varied by locus: about 629-640 donors for A, B, C, DRB1 and DQB1; more than 500 for DQA1; more than 600 for DPA1; 450 to 480 for DPB1. About 5 DR-DQ haplotypes were handled as single units for association and clustering, since linkage in the cohort was strong. Among some 410 genotyped donors of the cohort, an average of around 250,000 unique TCR beta nucleotide sequences was sequenced per donor, of which about 19% were non-productive. Study-wide conclusions, independent of this receptor: According to a later analysis, most CMV-associated TCR beta chains appeared to be HLA-restricted, and the HLA associations seemed to be driven largely by CMV exposure. A cluster of highly shared sequence variants was judged likely to represent a technical artifact of the sequencing pipeline. The study listed approximately 160 TCR beta chains as associated with cytomegalovirus. An association between a missense DCLRE1C variant and V-gene and J-gene trimming of TCR beta chains was found in a later genetic analysis and replicated in an independent cohort. The earlier analysis of fewer than 750 of the donors excluded some 16 rarely observed V segments, including chromosome 9 orphons, because counts were too low. The only immune exposure information available for the cohort was CMV serostatus. According to a later analysis, TCR association rates differed among HLA loci, with DRB1 alleles showing the most associated TCRs and HLA-C alleles showing the fewest. The classifier was reported to diagnose cytomegalovirus status with high specificity and sensitivity in both the original cohort and the validation cohort. When HLA alleles, especially DR and DQ, strongly co-occurred, TCR associations were difficult to assign to individual alleles. Because the 87-base-pair reads could not distinguish some IMGT-functional V segments, including TRBV6-2 and TRBV6-3, those segments were excluded. Only TCR beta chains were sequenced in this cohort, and the absence of alpha or paired-chain data limited detectable features. An earlier analysis of around 500 of the donors showed that most TCR beta V segments appeared in productive rearrangements either about 87% or about 30% of the time, which broadly matched IMGT annotations. In a later analysis, several top co-occurrence clusters were reported to appear linked to parvovirus B19, influenza, CMV and Epstein-Barr virus. A later analysis associated about 16,000 TCR beta sequences with specific HLA alleles at a false discovery rate of 0.05. According to a later genetic analysis, donors in an Asian-associated ancestry cluster had fewer N-insertions in productive TCRs than the approximately 630-donor mean. The authors suggested that the approach could potentially be generalized to other disease states and immunological phenotypes. A further reported finding was that TCR beta sequences accurately predicted the HLA-A and HLA-B alleles for most subjects in the first cohort. In a later analysis, HLA-associated TCR beta chains were found to be more clonally expanded and to have lower generation probabilities than equally common non-associated chains. Correlated functional status among segregating V segments might be attributable to linkage disequilibrium, but an unknown experimental factor could not be ruled out. In vitro tests confirmed that three of the cytomegalovirus-associated TCR beta chains recognize cytomegalovirus antigens. Because HLA typing was unavailable for some donors at each locus, only the typed subset was used in association tests. Roughly uniform sequencing depth across donors was assumed in presence/absence analyses, although this assumption may not hold. Across donors, most TCR sequences were observed very rarely, whereas some public TCRs were present in many individuals.

The receptor library was made with the immunoSEQ multiplex PCR assay. For the multiplex PCR, a mixture combining 60 forward primers for TCR Vbeta segments and 13 reverse primers for TCR Jbeta segments was used. The CDR3 region of rearranged TCR beta genes was amplified from genomic DNA with a multiplex PCR assay. The amplified TCR beta libraries were sequenced on the Illumina HiSeq System as 87-base-pair reads. Concerning the study's data processing: A later analysis counted about 82 million unique TCR beta chains across the 666 repertoires, and some 12 million of these chains were shared by at least two donors. Raw reads were error-corrected and collapsed into unique sequences by a nearest-neighbor algorithm in which closely related sequences were merged to remove PCR and sequencing errors. To assign V, D and J gene segments, CDR3 sequences were aligned to IMGT reference sequences. For a sequence to be retained, at least a six-nucleotide match to both a V gene segment and a J gene segment was required. A rearrangement was called productive if the CDR3 had no stop codons and remained in frame with V and J, and every other rearrangement was called non-productive. Following IMGT convention, CDR3 was defined as the stretch from the second conserved V-encoded cysteine to the conserved J-encoded phenylalanine. The earlier analysis of some 550 of the donors excluded any sequence lacking an unambiguous match to a single V gene segment. An earlier analysis of several hundred of the donors called V segments functional above 56.7% productive rearrangements and segregating when the between-donor standard deviation exceeded 5%. A statistical classification framework was developed to diagnose cytomegalovirus status using the catalog of TCR beta chain sequences. V and J gene assignment, in a later analysis, came from comparing TCR nucleotide sequences with IMGT/GENE-DB human TR gene sequences. In a later analysis, CDR3 sequences and most-parsimonious VDJ recombination scenarios were assigned using the TCRdist pipeline. In a later analysis, every TCR beta chain was defined by the combination of its CDR3 amino acid sequence and its V-gene family, and reads without a unique V-gene family were dropped. In a later analysis, 550 to 650 highly shared, low-generation-probability nucleotide sequences were removed to address suspected cross-contamination and a sequencing artifact. In a later analysis, a clonal expansion index was calculated for each public chain from normalized within-repertoire ranks of inferred template counts. In a later analysis, generation probabilities were computed using a VDJ recombination model fitted to out-of-frame rearrangements, and the results were checked against IGoR. In a later analysis, hypergeometric tests were used to score TCR-TCR, TCR-HLA and TCR-CMV co-occurrence, with a repertoire-size bias correction applied to TCR pairs. False discovery rates were estimated in a later analysis by permuting HLA or CMV assignments 20 times. A later analysis grouped co-occurring TCRs with DBSCAN, adding TCRdist sequence similarity when clustering within HLA-allele-positive subsets. Repertoires with fewer than 30,000 or more than 120,000 public chains, plus five repertoires with anomalous nucleotide sharing, were excluded from co-occurrence clustering. What TCRdb holds here is the immuneACCESS table cut down to in-frame rearrangements. Part of the clones is not present; checked against another copy, under half of the missing clones reflect an unresolved V gene, and the others are unexplained. V and J calls and clone size are as listed in that table; D and trimming were resolved from the DNA. In this sample the table shows approximately 130,000 clones, over 60% of which occur a single time. The top ten constitute about 1.8% of the sample.

The cohort was made up of roughly 670 healthy bone marrow donors. Cohort members were all nominally healthy when sampled, although unrecorded immune exposures were likely present. The donor tested CMV seropositive and was one of the 289 seropositive cohort members. Every donor gave a peripheral blood sample, and the peripheral blood mononuclear cells from that sample were used for TCR beta sequencing. The Qiagen DNeasy Blood Extraction Kit was used to extract genomic DNA from the blood cell samples. From the cysteine up to the phenylalanine, the CDR3 has a length of 14 residues. The sequence is cut down to CDR3 DNA, 42 bases in frame from base 1. Per the germline V gene, SGDLS is the CDR1 and YYNGEE is the CDR2. V was cut back by 6 bases and J by 6 bases, leaving a gap of 16 bases between them. This clone showed up just a few times. The antigen it binds to is not known. No base-level quality is on record; no much larger clone is a single base apart.

This TCR was recovered from a female donor in good health and CMV-seropositive. The source material was PBMCs. The chain is assembled from TRBV9 and TRBJ1-5, and possibly TRBD1, on 6 matching bases. For the CDR3, the sequence is CASNKGEPSQPQHF. The sequence in DNA is TGTGCCAGCAATAAGGGGGAGCCCAGTCAGCCCCAGCATTTT.